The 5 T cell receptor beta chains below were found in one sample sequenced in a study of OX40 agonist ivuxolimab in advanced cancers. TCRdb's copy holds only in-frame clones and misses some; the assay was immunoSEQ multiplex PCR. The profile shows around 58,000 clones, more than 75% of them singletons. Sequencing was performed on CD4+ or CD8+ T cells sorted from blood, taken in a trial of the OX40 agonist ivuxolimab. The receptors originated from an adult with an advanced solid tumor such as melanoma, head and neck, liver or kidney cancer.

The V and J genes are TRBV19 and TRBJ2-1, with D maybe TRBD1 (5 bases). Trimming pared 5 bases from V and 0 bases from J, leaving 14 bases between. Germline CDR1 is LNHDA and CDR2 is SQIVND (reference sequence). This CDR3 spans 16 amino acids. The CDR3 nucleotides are TGTGCCAGTAGTCCCCAGGGCGGTCGCTCCTACAATGAGCAGTTCTTC. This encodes CASSPQGGRSYNEQFF.

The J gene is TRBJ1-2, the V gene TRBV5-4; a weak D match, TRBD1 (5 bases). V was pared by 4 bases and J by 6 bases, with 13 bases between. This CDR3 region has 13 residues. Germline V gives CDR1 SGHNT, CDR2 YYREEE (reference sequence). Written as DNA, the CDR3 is TGTGCCAGCAGCCCGCCGGGGCGGGATGGCTACACCTTC. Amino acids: CASSPPGRDGYTF.

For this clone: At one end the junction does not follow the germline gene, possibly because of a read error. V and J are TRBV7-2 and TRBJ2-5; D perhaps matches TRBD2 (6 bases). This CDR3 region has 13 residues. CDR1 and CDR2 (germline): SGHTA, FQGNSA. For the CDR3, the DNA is TGTGCCAGCAGCCCGGGAGTACAAGGGACCCAGTACTTC. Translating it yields CASSPGVQGTQYF.

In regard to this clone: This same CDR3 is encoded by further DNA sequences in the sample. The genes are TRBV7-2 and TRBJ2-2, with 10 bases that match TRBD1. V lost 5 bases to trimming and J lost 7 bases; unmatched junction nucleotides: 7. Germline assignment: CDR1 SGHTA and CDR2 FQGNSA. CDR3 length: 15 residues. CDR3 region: CASSPRQGASGELFF. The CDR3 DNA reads TGTGCCAGCAGCCCGAGACAGGGGGCAAGCGGGGAGCTGTTTTTT.

CDR3 nucleotide sequence: TGTGCCAGCAGCTCTCGCCCGGACAGGCTAGCTTTCTTT. Encoded protein: CASSSRPDRLAFF. The J gene is TRBJ1-1, the V gene TRBV5-6, with 7 bases identical to TRBD1. Per germline, CDR1 SGHDT and CDR2 YYEEEE. J lost 10 bases, V lost 3 bases, and 9 bases had no gene match. The CDR3 covers 13 residues.